A single sample gave rise to the 14 T cell receptor beta chains below, sequenced in a study of blood T cell repertoires in COVID-19 (dated by TCRdb to 2018 to 2020). Libraries were built with the immunoSEQ multiplex PCR assay. Imported from immuneACCESS, the table was reduced by TCRdb to in-frame sequences with V and J called. These copies leave out some clones; in studies compared against another copy, an unresolved V gene accounts for under half, and the cause of the remainder is not known. The sample contains 100,000 or so clones, over 80% of them found a single time. The biggest ten clones account for around 2% of the sample. Sequenced sample: peripheral blood. These receptors all stem from a man aged 65 to 79 with active or convalescent COVID-19.

The V and J genes are TRBV30 and TRBJ2-7; TRBD2 matches at 7 bases. The junction had 6 bases not matched to a gene; V was cut back by 2 bases and J by 2 bases. CDR3 length: 14 amino acids. Germline V gives CDR1 GTSNPN, CDR2 SVGIG (reference sequence). The CDR3 nucleotides are TGTGCCTGGAGTAAGGAGGGAGGGGCCTACGAGCAGTACTTC. It encodes CAWSKEGGAYEQYF.

The CDR3: CASSPQTGPAYGYTF. As DNA, the CDR3 is TGTGCCAGCAGCCCTCAGACAGGCCCGGCCTATGGCTACACCTTC. The chain combines TRBV7-9 with TRBJ1-2, with D perhaps matching TRBD1 (6 bases). The CDR3 has 15 residues. Germline loops: CDR1 SEHNR, CDR2 FQNEAQ (reference sequence). V was cut by 5 bases and J by 4 bases, with 17 bases left in between.

The chain joins TRBV20-1 to TRBJ2-7; a weak D match, TRBD2 (5 bases). The CDR3 loop spans 11 amino acids. Trimming shortened V by 6 bases and J by 3 bases, and 9 bases separated the two germline ends. CDR1 and CDR2 (germline): DFQATT, SNEGSKA (reference sequence). The CDR3 coding sequence is TGCAGTGCCCCCCGGGGCTACGAGCAGTACTTC. Its translation: CSAPRGYEQYF.

The rearrangement links TRBV7-9 to TRBJ1-3, with a tentative D call TRBD1 (6 bases). The CDR3 covers 17 residues. CDR1 and CDR2 (germline): SEHNR, FQNEAQ (reference sequence). Trimming removed 1 base from V and 0 bases from J, with 13 bases in between. CDR3 nucleotides: TGTGCCAGCAGCTTAGGGGGGACACAGAGCTCTGGAAACACCATATATTTT. Translation gives CASSLGGTQSSGNTIYF.

V and J are TRBV7-2 and TRBJ1-2; D gene uncertain. This CDR3 contains 16 residues. Trimming removed 0 bases from V and 0 bases from J, with 11 bases in between. The germline V gene has CDR1 SGHTA and CDR2 FQGNSA. Here the CDR3 reads CASSLAESSSNYGYTF. The DNA of the CDR3 is TGTGCCAGCAGCTTAGCAGAGAGCTCTTCTAACTATGGCTACACCTTC.

Only one count was recorded for this clone. This chain uses TRBV5-1 with TRBJ2-1; 10 nucleotides line up with TRBD2. The CDR3 is 16 amino acids. CDR1 and CDR2 (germline): SGHRS, YFSETQ. V dropped 4 bases and J dropped 2; count of bases not matched to a gene: 6. The CDR3 loop reads CASSILAGEAYNEQFF. The CDR3 DNA is TGCGCCAGCAGCATCCTAGCGGGGGAGGCCTACAATGAGCAGTTCTTC.

The gene calls are TRBV6-6 and TRBJ2-3; 7 nucleotides line up with TRBD1. Germline assignment: CDR1 MNHNY and CDR2 SVGAGI (reference sequence). CDR3 length: 13 residues. The junction had 6 bases not matched to a gene; V was cut back by 10 bases and J by 2 bases. CDR3 DNA sequence: TGTGCCATCGGACAGGCGCACACAGATACGCAGTATTTT. Its translation: CAIGQAHTDTQYF.

The genes are TRBV28 and TRBJ1-2; 10 positions match TRBD1. With 3 bases clipped from V and 7 bases from J, the junction kept 8 bases outside the gene matches. Germline loops: CDR1 MDHEN, CDR2 SYDVKM. There are 15 residues in the CDR3. The CDR3 is CASSLGDRGVGGYTF. In DNA, the CDR3 is TGTGCCAGCAGTTTGGGGGACAGGGGTGTAGGTGGCTACACCTTC.

This chain joins TRBV6-5 and TRBJ2-3; TRBD2 is a possible D gene (6 bases). The V end lost 6 bases, the J end lost 4 bases, and 11 bases lay between the germline ends. The CDR3 sequence is 13 residues long. CDR1 and CDR2 from the germline V gene are MNHEY and SVGAGI. CDR3 loop: CASSASVADTQYF. The CDR3 DNA sequence: TGTGCCAGCAGCGCTAGCGTAGCAGATACGCAGTATTTT.

This clone showed up just a few times. This chain uses TRBV6-5 with TRBJ1-3; D gene unclear. Looked up from germline, CDR1 is MNHEY and CDR2 is SVGAGI. V was clipped by 6 bases and J by 4 bases, with 7 bases between them. The CDR3 is 12 residues long. The CDR3 bases are TGTGCCAGCAGAGGGAGCGGAAACACCATATATTTT. Protein product: CASRGSGNTIYF.

The chain recombines TRBV19 with TRBJ1-2, with 7 nucleotides matching TRBD1. Germline V lookup: CDR1 LNHDA, CDR2 SQIVND (reference sequence). This CDR3 spans 16 amino acids. With 5 bases clipped from V and 4 bases from J, the junction kept 13 bases outside the gene matches. The CDR3: CASSRSRQGGVYGYTF. CDR3 DNA sequence: TGTGCCAGTAGTCGTTCCCGACAGGGAGGCGTCTATGGCTACACCTTC.

The V and J genes are TRBV5-1 and TRBJ1-1, with no clear D. Germline loops: CDR1 SGHRS, CDR2 YFSETQ. The CDR3 has 13 amino acids. Trimming pared 3 bases from V and 4 bases from J, leaving 10 bases between. The CDR3 nucleotides read TGCGCCAGCAGCTCCCCCCCCGGCACTGAAGCTTTCTTT. Its protein is CASSSPPGTEAFF.

The chain uses TRBV7-2 and TRBJ2-3, with 9 bases that match TRBD2. V dropped 3 bases and J dropped 4; count of bases not matched to a gene: 5. The CDR3 spans 15 residues. Germline-derived CDR1 and CDR2 are SGHTA and FQGNSA. The CDR3 here is CASSFGGGASDTQYF. The CDR3 DNA reads as TGTGCCAGCAGCTTTGGCGGGGGGGCTTCAGATACGCAGTATTTT.

The gene calls are TRBV18 and TRBJ1-2, with D hard to call. CDR1 and CDR2 from the germline V gene are KGHSH and LQKENI. Trimming took 3 bases from V and 1 from J, leaving 6 bases between them. CDR3 length equals 13 residues. The CDR3 is CASSPDNNYGYTF. CDR3 DNA: TGTGCCAGCTCACCTGACAATAACTATGGCTACACCTTC.